The clone carrying this TCR beta chain has only a few counts. Its target is unknown. The sample is drawn from a study of vaccination and CD4 T cells after COVID-19. Turning to the study itself: Two doses of either BNT162b2 or mRNA-1273 vaccine were given to participants.

The CDR3 is 17 residues long. Sample time point: late sampling 161 to 241 days after vaccination in a few convalescent patients. The sample's treatment: approximately nine-day PBMC culture with coronavirus spike peptide pools or control peptides (ViraFEST assay). Scientists ran DNA taken from cultured CD4+ T cells through the Oncomine TCR Beta short-read assay for sequencing. TCRdb reanalysed the PCR reads using MiXCR and keeps one entry per CDR3 protein. This sample has 20,000 to 25,000 distinct CDR3 sequences, with about a third found just once. This TCR was recovered from a human donor who had recovered from COVID-19. The chain is built from TRBV21-1 and TRBJ1-6; the DNA was not used to check the table's D call, TRBD1. TRBV21-1 is a recognized pseudogene. The source material was CD4+ T cells from blood, cultured in vitro, sampled about 7 months after SARS-CoV-2 vaccination. CDR3: CASRGQSTSSYNSPLHF. The CDR3 coding sequence is TGTGCCAGCAGAGGACAGAGCACAAGCTCCTATAATTCACCCCTCCACTTT.